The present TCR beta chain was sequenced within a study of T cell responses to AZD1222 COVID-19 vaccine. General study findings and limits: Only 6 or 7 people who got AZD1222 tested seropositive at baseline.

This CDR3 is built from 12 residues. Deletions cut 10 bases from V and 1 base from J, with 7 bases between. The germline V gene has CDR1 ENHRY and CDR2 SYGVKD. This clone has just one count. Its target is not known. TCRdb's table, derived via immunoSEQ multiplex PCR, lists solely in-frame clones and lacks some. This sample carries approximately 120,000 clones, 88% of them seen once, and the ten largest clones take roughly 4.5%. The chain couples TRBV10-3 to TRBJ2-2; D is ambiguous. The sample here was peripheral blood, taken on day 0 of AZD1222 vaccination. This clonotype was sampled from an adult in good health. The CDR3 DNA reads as TGTGCCACCTTAGAGAACACCGGGGAGCTGTTTTTT. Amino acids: CATLENTGELFF.